Listed here is a single T cell receptor beta chain. The sample comes from a study of blood T cell repertoires in COVID-19. On the study more broadly: Sites across the United States, Italy and Spain contributed samples from acute and convalescent COVID-19.

The V gene lost 4 bases and the J gene lost 8 bases, with 15 bases spanning the gap. This CDR3 spans 14 amino acids. Germline V gene lookup returns CDR1 MDHEN and CDR2 SYDVKM. Using immunoSEQ multiplex PCR, the repertoire was profiled, and TCRdb retains in-frame clones only, with some absent. The repertoire holds about 190,000 clones, with nearly 90% as singletons. The rearrangement joins TRBV28 to TRBJ1-5; D unclear. This TCR was recovered from a man in his fifties or sixties with acute or convalescent COVID-19. What was sequenced was peripheral blood. The CDR3 here is CASSYPGVWEPQHF. In nucleotides, the CDR3 is TGTGCCAGCAGTTACCCCGGGGTCTGGGAGCCCCAGCATTTT.